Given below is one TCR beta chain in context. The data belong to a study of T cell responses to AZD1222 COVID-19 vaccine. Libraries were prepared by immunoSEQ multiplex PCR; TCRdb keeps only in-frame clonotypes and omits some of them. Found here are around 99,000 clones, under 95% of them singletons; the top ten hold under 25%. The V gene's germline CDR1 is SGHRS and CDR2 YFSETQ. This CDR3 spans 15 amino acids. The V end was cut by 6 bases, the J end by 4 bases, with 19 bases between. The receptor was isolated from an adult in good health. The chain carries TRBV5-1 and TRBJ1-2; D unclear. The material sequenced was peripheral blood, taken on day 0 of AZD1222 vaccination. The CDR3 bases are TGCGCCAGCAAACCGGAGACATCAGGCCCCTATGGCTACACCTTC. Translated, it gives CASKPETSGPYGYTF.